This T cell receptor (beta chain) was found in a study of naive and memory T cell subsets. Trimming removed 4 bases from V and 4 bases from J; junction bases left unmatched: 9. Looked up from germline, CDR1 is SQVTM and CDR2 is ANQGSEA. The CDR3 is 15 amino acids. An equimolar mix of two oligonucleotides served as the beta constant-region primer for TRBC1 and TRBC2. Ligated cDNA was amplified by four rounds of PCR with nested alpha and beta constant-region primers and SP2. MiXCR, run by TCRdb on the UMI-ligation and nested PCR reads, gives a single entry per CDR3 protein. Of about 120,000 distinct CDR3 sequences in the sample, roughly 36% were seen once.

This chain uses TRBV29-1 with TRBJ2-3; 9 bases agree with TRBD2. This receptor was identified in a human donor in good health. The source material was central memory CD4+ T cells from blood. CDR3 coding DNA: TGCAGCGTTGTGCCGGGTAGCGGGAGCGCAGATACGCAGTATTTT. Its translation: CSVVPGSGSADTQYF.